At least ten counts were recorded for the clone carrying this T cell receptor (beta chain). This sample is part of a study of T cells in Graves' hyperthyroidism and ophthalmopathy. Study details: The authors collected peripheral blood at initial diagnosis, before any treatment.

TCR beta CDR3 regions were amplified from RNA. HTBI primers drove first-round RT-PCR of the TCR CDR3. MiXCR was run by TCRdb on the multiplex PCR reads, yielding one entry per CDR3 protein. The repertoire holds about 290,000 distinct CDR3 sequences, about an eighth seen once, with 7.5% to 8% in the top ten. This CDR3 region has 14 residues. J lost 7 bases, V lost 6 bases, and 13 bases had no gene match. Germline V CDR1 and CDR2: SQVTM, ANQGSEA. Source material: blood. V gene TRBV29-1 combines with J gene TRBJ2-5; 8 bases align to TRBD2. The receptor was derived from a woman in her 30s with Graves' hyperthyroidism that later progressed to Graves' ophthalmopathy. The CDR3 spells CSVKPGLEIGTQYF. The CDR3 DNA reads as TGCAGCGTGAAACCGGGACTAGAAATCGGGACCCAGTACTTC.